This passage covers 16 T cell receptor beta chains from one sample sequenced in a study of CD8+ T cells in alopecia areata. Treatment given: oral pan-JAK inhibitor, 5-10 mg twice daily. TCR sequencing used cDNA made by reverse transcription of extracted RNA. TCRdb's table, derived via immunoSEQ multiplex PCR, lists solely in-frame clones and lacks some. The table has approximately 210,000 clones, under 70% seen once. The sample here was CD4+ T cells sorted from blood, taken at roughly week 45, from a patient treated with tofacitinib. The receptor set was obtained from a human donor with alopecia areata.

The chain carries TRBV2 and TRBJ2-5; D ambiguous. Trimming took off 4 bases at V and 0 bases at J, with 9 bases between the two ends. Germline loops: CDR1 SNHLY, CDR2 FYNNEI. The CDR3 loop spans 14 amino acids. CDR3 nucleotides: TGTGCCAGCAGTGTTTCAACTTACCAAGAGACCCAGTACTTC. Translating it yields CASSVSTYQETQYF.

The genes are TRBV2 and TRBJ1-5, with TRBD1 matching over 9 bases. With V trimmed by 5 bases and J by 5 bases, 7 bases remained unmatched. CDR3 length: 15 residues. Germline V gives CDR1 SNHLY, CDR2 FYNNEI. This chain's CDR3 is CASSRQTGGDQPQHF. The CDR3 coding sequence is TGTGCCAGCAGTAGACAAACAGGGGGCGATCAGCCCCAGCATTTT.

The J gene is TRBJ1-2, the V gene TRBV21-1. TRBV21-1 is termed a pseudogene. The CDR3 runs to 15 residues. The CDR3 DNA follows: TGTGCCAGCAGCAAAGGTCCGGGTGGGCTGTATGGCTACACCTTC. Protein sequence: CASSKGPGGLYGYTF.

The chain uses TRBV29-1 and TRBJ2-7, with a weak D call TRBD1 (5 bases). The germline gives CDR1 SQVTM, CDR2 ANQGSEA. Trimming cost V 1 base and J 6 bases, with 13 bases left between them. There are 13 residues in the CDR3. The CDR3 DNA reads as TGCAGCGTTGAAGGAATAGGGGTTTCCGAGCAGTACTTC. Encoded protein: CSVEGIGVSEQYF.

The V and J genes are TRBV14 and TRBJ2-3, with no clear D. Germline-derived CDR1 and CDR2 are SGHDN and FVKESK. The CDR3 has 14 residues. V lost 0 bases, J lost 4 bases, and 8 bases lay in between. Here the CDR3 DNA reads TGTGCCAGCAGCCAAGACTCGGGCCCAGATACGCAGTATTTT. Translated: CASSQDSGPDTQYF.

The V and J genes are TRBV14 and TRBJ1-2; no clear D gene. The CDR3 contains 14 residues. CDR1 and CDR2 from the germline V gene are SGHDN and FVKESK. V gave up 3 bases and J gave up 2 bases, with 10 bases separating them. In nucleotides, the CDR3 is TGTGCCAGCAGCCATGTTAGAGGAAACTATGGCTACACCTTC. The encoded protein is CASSHVRGNYGYTF.

The V call is TRBV29-1, the J call TRBJ2-1, with TRBD1 matching over 8 bases. Germline assignment: CDR1 SQVTM and CDR2 ANQGSEA. This CDR3 spans 11 amino acids. The trim removed 3 bases at V and 13 bases at J, leaving 5 bases unmatched. The CDR3 sequence: CSVDFGQGQFF. CDR3 DNA sequence: TGCAGCGTTGACTTCGGACAGGGACAGTTCTTC.

This chain uses TRBV5-1 with TRBJ1-2, with a possible D match to TRBD1 (6 bases). Trimming took off 5 bases at V and 3 bases at J, with 14 bases between the two ends. There are 14 residues in the CDR3. CDR1 is SGHRS, CDR2 YFSETQ, per germline. CDR3 coding DNA: TGCGCCAGCAGTGTCGGGGGCCTGGACTATGGCTACACCTTC. This codes for CASSVGGLDYGYTF.

This clone was counted only a few times. Other DNA variants within this sample encode the same CDR3. The chain employs TRBV7-2 and TRBJ2-5; D is uncertain. Deletions cut 1 base from V and 2 bases from J, with 8 bases between. The germline V gene encodes CDR1 SGHTA and CDR2 FQGNSA. The CDR3 extends over 14 amino acids. CDR3 sequence (DNA): TGTGCCAGCAGCTTAGGTCCTGCACAAGAGACCCAGTACTTC. It is translated as CASSLGPAQETQYF.

The chain is built from TRBV4-1 and TRBJ2-1; D possibly corresponds to TRBD2 (6 bases). V dropped 5 bases and J dropped 0 bases, with 11 bases sitting between them. CDR1 is MGHRA and CDR2 is YSYEKL in the germline V gene. There are 15 residues in the CDR3. CDR3 residues: CASSINGGSYNEQFF. The CDR3 region has the DNA TGCGCCAGCAGCATCAACGGGGGCTCCTACAATGAGCAGTTCTTC.

The rearrangement links TRBV29-1 to TRBJ1-1; the D gene is possibly TRBD1 (5 bases). V lost 6 bases to trimming and J lost 0 bases, with 11 bases between them. The CDR3 has 13 amino acids. CDR1 is SQVTM and CDR2 is ANQGSEA in the germline V gene. In DNA form, the CDR3 reads TGCAGCGTAGAGGGGATCCTGAACACTGAAGCTTTCTTT. This gives the protein CSVEGILNTEAFF.

Only a few counts were recorded for this clone. Other DNA variants within this sample encode the same CDR3. The rearrangement joins TRBV29-1 to TRBJ2-5; TRBD1 aligns across 9 bases. The V gene's germline CDR1 is SQVTM and CDR2 ANQGSEA. The CDR3 contains 13 residues. V was clipped by 4 bases and J by 5 bases; unmatched bases: 5. The CDR3: CSVAQGAGETQYF. CDR3 in DNA: TGCAGCGTTGCACAGGGGGCAGGGGAGACCCAGTACTTC.

This chain joins TRBV2 and TRBJ1-2; D not resolved. Germline V gene data show CDR1 as SNHLY and CDR2 as FYNNEI. Trimming removed 5 bases from V and 4 bases from J, with 17 bases in between. The CDR3 contains 15 residues. CDR3 nucleotide sequence: TGTGCCAGCAGTCCCGGACTGGGTCTAGGCTATGGCTACACCTTC. It codes for CASSPGLGLGYGYTF.

This clone has just a few counts. The chain has TRBV29-1 and TRBJ1-4; the D gene is possibly TRBD1 (6 bases). Per germline, CDR1 SQVTM and CDR2 ANQGSEA. This CDR3 has 13 amino acids. Trimming removed 7 bases from V and 8 bases from J, with 17 bases in between. The CDR3 sequence is CSAASLGGEKLFF. The CDR3 nucleotides are TGCAGCGCTGCCTCTTTGGGGGGCGAAAAACTGTTTTTT.

V is TRBV2 and J is TRBJ2-2, with 7 bases lining up with TRBD1. Per the germline V gene, CDR1 is SNHLY and CDR2 is FYNNEI. V was clipped by 7 bases and J by 2 bases; unmatched bases: 7. The CDR3 consists of 15 residues. CDR3 bases: TGTGCCAGCACCGTTGACAGGGAAAACACCGGGGAGCTGTTTTTT. It is translated as CASTVDRENTGELFF.

This clone showed up just once. The J gene is TRBJ2-7, the V gene TRBV7-6; tentatively, D is TRBD2 (5 bases). Germline V gene data show CDR1 as SGHVS and CDR2 as FNYEAQ. V dropped 0 bases and J dropped 2 bases, with 5 bases sitting between them. This CDR3 comprises 13 residues. The CDR3 reads CASSLAEAYEQYF. The CDR3 region has the DNA TGTGCCAGCAGCTTAGCGGAGGCCTACGAGCAGTACTTC.